This record concerns one TCR beta chain sequence. As to treatment: preoperative locoregional IRX-2 cytokine immunotherapy. The sample belongs to a study of preoperative IRX-2 immunotherapy in early breast cancer. Sequencing was performed with immunoSEQ multiplex PCR; in TCRdb, only in-frame clones are kept and a portion is missing. The sample has 750 to 850 clones; approximately 80% are singletons. The sequence came from a human donor with breast cancer. This specimen consisted of tumor tissue, obtained before IRX-2 immunotherapy.

The CDR3 DNA sequence: TGTGCCAGCTCTACTCACCGTCCCCCTCCGATGGCTAATGAAAAACTGTTTTTT. It yields the protein CASSTHRPPPMANEKLFF. The rearrangement links TRBV18 to TRBJ1-4; no definite D call. Trimming removed 6 bases at V and 3 bases at J, with 23 bases between. Germline lookup yields CDR1 KGHSH and CDR2 LQKENI. The CDR3 extends over 18 amino acids.